This entry features one TCR beta chain sequence. The sample originates from a study of control samples from healthy donors and cancer patients. The V segment lost 7 bases and the J segment 4 bases; nucleotides outside the gene matches: 6. CDR3 length: 14 amino acids. CDR1 is SQVTM and CDR2 is ANQGSEA in the germline V gene. TCRdb keeps only in-frame clones here, not all; method: immunoSEQ multiplex PCR. Of approximately 160,000 clones listed, 91% are singletons. The rearrangement uses TRBV29-1 and TRBJ2-1; TRBD2 matches 11 bases. The sequence was collected from a woman between 40 and 50 years old in good health. Sample: blood. CDR3 DNA: TGCAGCGCCTTGGGACTAGCGGATTACAATGAGCAGTTCTTC. This translates into CSALGLADYNEQFF.